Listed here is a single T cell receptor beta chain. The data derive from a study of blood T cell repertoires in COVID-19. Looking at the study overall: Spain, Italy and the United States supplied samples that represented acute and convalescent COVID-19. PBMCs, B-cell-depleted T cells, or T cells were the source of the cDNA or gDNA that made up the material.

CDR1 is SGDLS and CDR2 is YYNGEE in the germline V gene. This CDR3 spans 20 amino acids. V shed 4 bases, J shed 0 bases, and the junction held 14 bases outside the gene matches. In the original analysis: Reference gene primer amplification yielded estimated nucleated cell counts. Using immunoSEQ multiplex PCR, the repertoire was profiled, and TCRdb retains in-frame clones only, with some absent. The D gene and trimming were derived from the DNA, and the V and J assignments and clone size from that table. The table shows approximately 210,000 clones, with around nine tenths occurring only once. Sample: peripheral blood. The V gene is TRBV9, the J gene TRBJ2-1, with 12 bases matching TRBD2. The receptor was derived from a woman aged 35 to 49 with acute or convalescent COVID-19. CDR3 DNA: TGTGCCAGCAGCCCCCACTACGGGACTAGCGGGCGTAGCTCCTACAATGAGCAGTTCTTC. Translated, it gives CASSPHYGTSGRSSYNEQFF. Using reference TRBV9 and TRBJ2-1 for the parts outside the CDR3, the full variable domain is DSGVTQTPKHLITATGQRVTLRCSPRSGDLSVYWYQQSLDQGLQFLIQYYNGEERAKGNILERFSAQQFPDLHSELNLSSLELGDSALYFCASSPHYGTSGRSSYNEQFFGPGTRLTVL.